This T cell receptor (beta chain) was recovered during a study of blood T cell repertoires in COVID-19. V was pared by 5 bases and J by 8 bases, with 18 bases between. CDR3 size: 15 residues. Germline CDR1 and CDR2: LNHDA and SQIVND (reference sequence). Repertoires were generated with immunoSEQ multiplex PCR, while TCRdb's copy carries only in-frame clones and drops some. The data hold around 250,000 clones, with 84% observed a single time. The chain recombines TRBV19 with TRBJ1-4; possible D gene TRBD1, 6 bases. The sequenced sample was PBMCs or T cells enriched from blood (not recorded which). The source of this sequence is a man aged 30-40 years with acute COVID-19. This chain's CDR3 is CASSLNRDKREKLFF. The CDR3, as DNA: TGTGCCAGTAGTCTAAACCGGGACAAGAGGGAAAAACTGTTTTTT.